Shown below are 13 T cell receptor beta chains from a single sample sequenced in a study of blood T cell repertoires in COVID-19. Data came from immunoSEQ multiplex PCR; TCRdb stores just in-frame clones and leaves some out. The sample has about 480,000 clones; over 75% are singletons. Sequenced input: PBMCs or T cells enriched from blood (not recorded which). The receptors were sampled from a woman aged 40-49 years who had recovered from COVID-19.

The rearrangement links TRBV28 to TRBJ2-1, with 13 bases lining up with TRBD2. This CDR3 comprises 16 residues. Germline lookup yields CDR1 MDHEN and CDR2 SYDVKM. V lost 3 bases, J lost 7 bases, and 6 bases stayed unmatched. The CDR3 DNA follows: TGTGCCAGCAGTTTCCAGGGACTAGCGGGGAGGAATGAGCAGTTCTTC. It is translated as CASSFQGLAGRNEQFF.

The gene calls are TRBV5-8 and TRBJ2-1; 8 bases map to TRBD2. Germline assignment: CDR1 SGHTS and CDR2 YDEGEE. The length of the CDR3 is 16 residues. The V segment lost 2 bases and the J segment 0 bases; nucleotides outside the gene matches: 4. The chain's CDR3 is CASSLSSGLSYNEQFF. In DNA, the CDR3 is TGTGCCAGCAGCTTATCTAGCGGGCTCTCCTACAATGAGCAGTTCTTC.

J is TRBJ1-1 and V is TRBV10-3; 7 bases map to TRBD1. V lost 0 bases and J lost 7; bases outside the gene matches: 8. CDR1 is ENHRY and CDR2 is SYGVKD in the germline V gene. CDR3 length equals 15 residues. CDR3 DNA sequence: TGTGCCATCAGTGAGTCGGAGGGGACAGCCCATGAAGCTTTCTTT. Amino acids: CAISESEGTAHEAFF.

This clone was seen only once. The chain combines TRBV3-1 (or the pseudogene TRBV3-2) with TRBJ2-3; 14 nucleotides match TRBD2. CDR1 and CDR2 from the germline V gene are LGHDT and YNNKEL (reference sequence). J gave up 5 bases and V 4 bases, and 5 bases lay outside the gene matches. This CDR3 comprises 16 residues. This CDR3 is CASSLGTSGSEDTQYF. The CDR3 DNA sequence: TGTGCCAGCAGCCTGGGGACTAGCGGGAGTGAAGATACGCAGTATTTT.

The V gene is TRBV30, the J gene TRBJ1-2; 7 bases are a match to TRBD1. The CDR3 loop spans 13 amino acids. The ends lost 2 bases at V and 3 bases at J; junction bases unmatched: 3. The germline gives CDR1 GTSNPN, CDR2 SVGIG (reference sequence). CDR3 loop: CAWSFTGDYGYTF. CDR3 coding DNA: TGTGCCTGGAGTTTTACAGGGGACTATGGCTACACCTTC.

The chain combines TRBV6-5 with TRBJ1-2; D unresolved. CDR3 length: 13 residues. Germline lookup yields CDR1 MNHEY and CDR2 SVGAGI. The V end lost 2 bases, the J end lost 2 bases, and 6 bases lay between the germline ends. As DNA, the CDR3 is TGTGCCAGCAGTTACAGCGGGAACTATGGCTACACCTTC. Amino acid sequence: CASSYSGNYGYTF.

V is TRBV9 and J is TRBJ2-5, with 9 bases fitting TRBD1. Germline V gives CDR1 SGDLS, CDR2 YYNGEE. V gave up 3 bases and J gave up 5 bases; unmatched junction bases: 5. CDR3 length equals 14 residues. The CDR3 spells CASSEQGAGETQYF. The CDR3 nucleotides read TGTGCCAGCAGCGAACAGGGGGCAGGGGAGACCCAGTACTTC.

V gene TRBV12-3 or TRBV12-4 combines with J gene TRBJ1-1; D uncertain. The germline V and J ends were trimmed by 3 bases and 2 bases, with 4 bases remaining between them. The CDR3 is made up of 12 amino acids. The CDR3 spells CASSFGNTEAFF. The CDR3 DNA reads as TGTGCCAGCAGTTTCGGTAACACTGAAGCTTTCTTT.

The J gene is TRBJ1-6, the V gene TRBV5-5, with 10 bases fitting TRBD1. This CDR3 is 14 amino acids long. CDR1 is SGHKS and CDR2 is YYEKEE in the germline V gene (reference sequence). Trimming cost V 3 bases and J 8 bases; bases outside gene matches: 2. The CDR3: CASSSGTGDSPLHF. CDR3 bases: TGTGCCAGCAGCTCCGGGACAGGGGATTCACCCCTCCACTTT.

The chain combines TRBV12-3 or TRBV12-4 with TRBJ2-5; no reliable D call. This CDR3 has 13 residues. Trimming shortened V by 3 bases and J by 2 bases, and 7 bases separated the two germline ends. The CDR3 coding sequence is TGTGCCAGCAGTTTTATCAGACAAGAGACCCAGTACTTC. Amino acid sequence: CASSFIRQETQYF.

The chain employs TRBV5-5 and TRBJ1-2; no clear D gene. Germline lookup yields CDR1 SGHKS and CDR2 YYEKEE (reference sequence). V was pared by 0 bases and J by 4 bases, with 13 bases between. CDR3 length: 15 amino acids. The CDR3 loop reads CASSLARNSPYGYTF. In DNA form, the CDR3 reads TGTGCCAGCAGCTTGGCCCGGAACAGTCCCTATGGCTACACCTTC. Using reference TRBV5-5 and TRBJ1-2 for the parts outside the CDR3, the full variable domain is DAGVTQSPTHLIKTRGQQVTLRCSPISGHKSVSWYQQVLGQGPQFIFQYYEKEERGRGNFPDRFSARQFPNYSSELNVNALLLGDSALYLCASSLARNSPYGYTFGSGTRLTVV.

This chain links TRBV19 with TRBJ1-5, with 8 bases aligning to TRBD1. With V trimmed by 4 bases and J by 2 bases, 10 bases remained unmatched. Germline V gene sequence: CDR1 LNHDA, CDR2 SQIVND (reference sequence). This CDR3 is built from 17 residues. Here the CDR3 reads CASSTPTGAPGNQPQHF. The CDR3 nucleotides are TGTGCCAGTAGTACCCCGACAGGGGCCCCGGGCAATCAGCCCCAGCATTTT.

The chain uses TRBV5-4 and TRBJ1-1; tentatively, D is TRBD1 (6 bases). V lost 0 bases to trimming and J lost 5 bases, with 20 bases between them. This CDR3 comprises 17 residues. Germline V lookup: CDR1 SGHNT, CDR2 YYREEE (reference sequence). CDR3: CASSLGGGTGTKTEAFF. DNA for the CDR3: TGTGCCAGCAGCTTGGGGGGGGGAACAGGGACTAAAACTGAAGCTTTCTTT.